Each of the 3 T cell receptor beta chains below was sequenced from the same sample in a study of tumor-infiltrating lymphocytes in oesophageal squamous cell carcinoma (dated by TCRdb to the mid-2010s). The library relied on PCR. The data were produced on an Illumina HiSeq 2000. TCRdb ran its own pipeline on the public reads, namely fastp trimming at Q25 and MiXCR clone calling, and kept in-frame beta chains. Every entry covers one CDR3 protein and lists the most common genes and DNA from its rows. The sample table lists 5,600 or so distinct CDR3 sequences, about 14% of them with a count of one. Clones ranked in the top ten supply roughly 18% of the sample. Sequences were obtained from esophageal tumor tissue. The receptors here all came from a male donor with esophageal squamous cell carcinoma.

By sample share, this clonotype is medium-sized. A much larger clone lies one base from this, so it may be a read error. The J gene is TRBJ2-7, the V gene TRBV6-1, with D possibly being TRBD1 (6 bases). The CDR3 is 14 amino acids. Germline V CDR1 and CDR2: MNHNS, SASEGT. Trimming removed 4 bases from V and 7 bases from J, with 17 bases in between. CDR3 coding DNA: TGTGCCAGCAGTGGACAGGAGGAGTACAATGAGCAGTACTTC. It encodes CASSGQEEYNEQYF.

Worth noting for this clonotype: Its ends do not fully match the called genes, so a read error is possible. This sequence joins TRBV20-1 and TRBJ2-7, with D unclear. Germline V lookup: CDR1 DFQATT, CDR2 SNEGSKA (reference sequence). CDR3 length equals 16 residues. CDR3 in DNA: TGCAGTGCTAGAGATCCCGAGTGGCCAGAAAGTTCACCCCTCCACTTC. Its translation: CSARDPEWPESSPLHF.

There are a few counts of this clonotype. The chain couples TRBV18 to TRBJ1-1; maybe TRBD1 (5 bases). Trimming stripped 3 bases from V and 1 base from J, with 15 bases between. The CDR3 extends over 16 amino acids. The germline gives CDR1 KGHSH, CDR2 LQKENI. The CDR3 nucleotides are TGTGCCAGCTCACCTACTAATTGGCAGGGGAACACTGAAGCTTTCTTT. It is translated as CASSPTNWQGNTEAFF.